These 25 T cell receptor beta chains were all obtained from the same sample, sequenced in a study of T cell changes during pregnancy in multiple sclerosis. Produced via immunoSEQ multiplex PCR; TCRdb's table is partial and in-frame only. The sample has some 26,000 clones; about 89% are singletons. The sample consisted of CD4+ T cells from peripheral blood mononuclear cells, taken in the first trimester of pregnancy. These receptors all stem from a female donor in good health, enrolled as a control in a pregnancy study.

The J gene is TRBJ2-7, the V gene TRBV7-3; the D gene is possibly TRBD1 (6 bases). V was clipped by 1 base and J by 11 bases, with 12 bases between them. Looked up from germline, CDR1 is SGHTA and CDR2 is FQGTGA. This CDR3 comprises 12 residues. This CDR3 reads CASSLMTGPKYF. In DNA, the CDR3 is TGTGCCAGCAGCTTAATGACAGGCCCCAAGTACTTC.

V gene TRBV5-6 combines with J gene TRBJ1-1; D is perhaps TRBD1 (5 bases). This CDR3 has 15 residues. V was clipped by 4 bases and J by 5 bases, with 18 bases between them. CDR1 and CDR2 from the germline V gene are SGHDT and YYEEEE. The CDR3 loop reads CASSATPAGGTEAFF. The CDR3, as DNA: TGTGCCAGCAGCGCCACCCCCGCCGGGGGAACTGAAGCTTTCTTT.

The chain has TRBV9 and TRBJ2-1; D gene uncertain. The germline CDR1 and CDR2 sequences are SGDLS and YYNGEE. This CDR3 has 15 residues. V lost 3 bases and J 5 bases, leaving 15 bases between the germline ends. Written as DNA, the CDR3 is TGTGCCAGCAGCGACAGCCCGTCTAAGCACAATGAGCAGTTCTTC. Protein sequence: CASSDSPSKHNEQFF.

The chain couples TRBV7-9 to TRBJ1-2; a possible D gene is TRBD1 (5 bases). Trimming stripped 1 base from V and 6 bases from J, with 9 bases between. The CDR3 spans 13 residues. Germline CDR1 is SEHNR and CDR2 is FQNEAQ (reference sequence). CDR3 sequence reads: CASSLGQYNGYTF. The CDR3 coding sequence is TGTGCCAGCAGCTTAGGACAGTACAATGGCTACACCTTC.

The chain combines TRBV28 with TRBJ1-1, with a possible D match to TRBD1 (5 bases). Germline V gene sequence: CDR1 MDHEN, CDR2 SYDVKM. V shed 7 bases and J shed 4 bases, with 22 bases lying between them. This CDR3 region has 16 residues. In DNA form, the CDR3 reads TGTGCCAGCACCCAAAGGGCGCCGGGGGGAGGCACTGAAGCTTTCTTT. This gives the protein CASTQRAPGGGTEAFF.

The genes are TRBV7-2 and TRBJ2-7; 8 positions agree with TRBD2. This CDR3 comprises 15 residues. Germline V CDR1 and CDR2: SGHTA, FQGNSA. Trimming removed 6 bases from V and 2 bases from J; junction bases left unmatched: 9. The CDR3 coding sequence is TGTGCCAGCAGGCTTACAGGACTAGCTCCCTACGAGCAGTACTTC. Its protein product is CASRLTGLAPYEQYF.

The chain carries TRBV5-4 and TRBJ2-7; D perhaps matches TRBD1 (6 bases). The CDR3 has 12 residues. Germline CDR1 SGHNT, CDR2 YYREEE (reference sequence). Trimming left V 5 bases short and J 6 bases short, with 12 bases between. DNA for the CDR3: TGTGCCAGCAGTTACAGGGCAAGCGAGCAGTACTTC. Translating gives CASSYRASEQYF.

The chain carries TRBV6-5 and TRBJ2-1; TRBD2 matches at 11 bases. The V and J ends lost 7 bases and 10 bases, in that order; junction bases with no gene match: 9. The CDR3 covers 14 residues. Germline CDR1 is MNHEY and CDR2 is SVGAGI. The CDR3 DNA reads as TGTGCCAGCAATCTAGCGGGAGGAGTTGGCGAGCAGTTCTTC. Amino acid sequence: CASNLAGGVGEQFF.

The gene calls are TRBV4-2 and TRBJ2-5, with 8 positions matching TRBD2. V lost 4 bases, J lost 0 bases, and 13 bases stayed unmatched. The V gene's germline CDR1 is LGHNA and CDR2 YNFKEQ. The CDR3 spans 18 residues. The CDR3 nucleotides read TGTGCCAGCAGCCGTCAAGCTCCTGGCGGGGGGCACCAAGAGACCCAGTACTTC. Amino acids: CASSRQAPGGGHQETQYF.

CDR3 sequence: CASSLSNRGLGYTF. The CDR3 nucleotides are TGTGCCAGCAGTTTATCAAACAGGGGGCTTGGCTACACCTTC. The V gene is TRBV28, the J gene TRBJ1-2; the match to TRBD1 covers 9 bases. This CDR3 has 14 residues. Trimming cost V 1 base and J 7 bases; bases outside gene matches: 4. Germline V CDR1 and CDR2: MDHEN, SYDVKM.

The V gene is TRBV27, the J gene TRBJ2-3; possible D gene TRBD1, 5 bases. Germline assignment: CDR1 MNHEY and CDR2 SMNVEV (reference sequence). This CDR3 comprises 14 residues. Deletions cut 2 bases from V and 4 bases from J, with 10 bases between. The CDR3 sequence is CASSLATVADTQYF. In DNA form, the CDR3 reads TGTGCCAGCAGTTTAGCGACAGTCGCAGATACGCAGTATTTT.

The chain has TRBV4-1 and TRBJ1-1; 7 nucleotides agree with TRBD1. Germline-derived CDR1 and CDR2 are MGHRA and YSYEKL. The CDR3 is made up of 15 amino acids. Trimming at V came to 4 bases and at J to 8 bases, leaving 13 bases not matched to a gene. The CDR3 spells CASSPRDRQLKEAFF. CDR3 nucleotides: TGCGCCAGCAGCCCCCGGGACAGACAACTTAAGGAAGCTTTCTTT.

The chain combines TRBV5-6 with TRBJ2-2; a possible D gene is TRBD2 (6 bases). Germline lookup yields CDR1 SGHDT and CDR2 YYEEEE. The CDR3 sequence is 16 residues long. The V gene lost 1 base and the J gene lost 3 bases, with 13 bases spanning the gap. Here the CDR3 reads CASSLSGLIYTGELFF. CDR3 DNA sequence: TGTGCCAGCAGCTTGTCAGGACTAATTTACACCGGGGAGCTGTTTTTT.

The chain employs TRBV2 and TRBJ1-5, with D uncertain. In germline, CDR1 is SNHLY, CDR2 FYNNEI. This CDR3 comprises 14 residues. V lost 0 bases to trimming and J lost 7 bases, with 10 bases between them. The CDR3 DNA reads TGTGCCAGCAGTGAAGCACGGGAGGACCAGCCCCAGCATTTT. Its protein product is CASSEAREDQPQHF.

The gene calls are TRBV28 and TRBJ2-5, with TRBD2 matching over 11 bases. J lost 2 bases, V lost 5 bases, and 19 bases had no gene match. The germline V gene encodes CDR1 MDHEN and CDR2 SYDVKM. This CDR3 comprises 20 residues. This CDR3 is CASSNLYGRGLAGGQETQYF. The DNA of the CDR3 is TGTGCCAGCAGTAATCTGTATGGGCGGGGGCTAGCGGGAGGACAAGAGACCCAGTACTTC.

This chain joins TRBV23-1 and TRBJ2-1, with a possible D match to TRBD2 (6 bases). TRBV23-1 qualifies as an ORF whose function is uncertain. The CDR3 is 15 amino acids. The V end was cut by 8 bases, the J end by 12 bases, with 26 bases between. CDR3 sequence: CASRLGGRPKPWQFF. The CDR3 DNA reads TGCGCCAGCCGACTCGGGGGACGACCTAAACCGTGGCAGTTCTTC.

There are a few counts of this clone. J is TRBJ2-7 and V is TRBV6-1; 9 nucleotides agree with TRBD1. Germline assignment: CDR1 MNHNS and CDR2 SASEGT. The CDR3 covers 15 residues. J lost 2 bases, V lost 10 bases, and 12 bases had no gene match. For the CDR3, the DNA is TGTGCCACCCTACCCGGGACAGGGAATACCTACGAGCAGTACTTC. Protein product: CATLPGTGNTYEQYF.

The chain has TRBV6-5 and TRBJ2-1, with a tentative D call TRBD2 (6 bases). V was trimmed by 2 bases and J by 7 bases, leaving 6 bases between them. The CDR3 consists of 12 residues. Germline V gene sequence: CDR1 MNHEY, CDR2 SVGAGI. CDR3: CASSYGGNEQFF. Written as DNA, the CDR3 is TGTGCCAGCAGTTACGGGGGGAATGAGCAGTTCTTC.

The chain has TRBV28 and TRBJ2-7, with D tentatively TRBD1 (6 bases). Looked up from germline, CDR1 is MDHEN and CDR2 is SYDVKM. The CDR3 loop spans 14 amino acids. V lost 8 bases, J lost 2 bases, and 16 bases lay in between. As DNA, the CDR3 is TGTGCCAGCTGCGAGCACAGGGCTCCCTACGAGCAGTACTTC. It encodes CASCEHRAPYEQYF.

J is TRBJ2-2 and V is TRBV7-2; TRBD1 aligns across 8 bases. Per germline, CDR1 SGHTA and CDR2 FQGNSA. CDR3 size: 15 residues. V was pared by 7 bases and J by 5 bases, with 9 bases of the junction left unmatched. The CDR3 reads CASTRPGGSTGELFF. For the CDR3, the DNA is TGTGCCAGCACCCGACCAGGGGGCTCGACCGGGGAGCTGTTTTTT.

The rearrangement uses TRBV18 and TRBJ2-7; 9 nucleotides align to TRBD1. This CDR3 has 15 amino acids. Germline V gene data show CDR1 as KGHSH and CDR2 as LQKENI. V lost 4 bases to trimming and J lost 6 bases; unmatched junction nucleotides: 10. The CDR3 sequence is CASSQTRDRASEQYF. In nucleotides, the CDR3 is TGTGCCAGCTCACAGACCCGGGACAGGGCTAGCGAGCAGTACTTC.

This clone is a singleton in its sample. The CDR3 reads CASSAALGELFF. The CDR3 nucleotides read TGTGCCAGCAGTGCTGCGCTCGGGGAGCTGTTTTTT. The chain is built from TRBV6-5 and TRBJ2-2; D remains ambiguous. CDR3 length equals 12 residues. The germline CDR1 and CDR2 sequences are MNHEY and SVGAGI. Trimming removed 5 bases from V and 7 bases from J, with 8 bases in between.

CDR3 amino acids: CASSQPPPGQGVDEQFF. The CDR3, as DNA: TGCGCCAGCAGCCAGCCGCCGCCGGGACAGGGTGTGGATGAGCAGTTCTTC. The rearrangement uses TRBV4-3 and TRBJ2-1; the match to TRBD1 covers 9 bases. Unmatched junction bases numbered 14, after V lost 3 bases and J lost 8 bases. Germline CDR1 reads LGHNA; CDR2 reads YSLEER. This CDR3 spans 17 amino acids.

The J gene is TRBJ2-1, the V gene TRBV7-3; tentative D call: TRBD2 (5 bases). Germline-derived CDR1 and CDR2 are SGHTA and FQGTGA. V was shortened by 2 bases and J by 5 bases, with 13 bases between the two germline ends. This CDR3 has 15 residues. In nucleotides, the CDR3 is TGTGCCAGCAGCTTAGACTACCAGACGCACAATGAGCAGTTCTTC. Its protein is CASSLDYQTHNEQFF.

This chain's CDR3 is CASSYVLFGQGRGYTF. The CDR3 region has the DNA TGTGCCAGCAGTTACGTGTTGTTCGGGCAGGGAAGGGGCTACACCTTC. The chain carries TRBV6-5 and TRBJ1-2, with D possibly TRBD1 on 5 matching bases. V shed 2 bases and J shed 8 bases, with 21 bases lying between them. Germline V CDR1 and CDR2: MNHEY, SVGAGI. The CDR3 spans 16 residues.